This section outlines one TCR beta chain sequence together with its context. The antigen is unknown. Germline CDR1 is SGHDN and CDR2 is FVKESK. V was pared by 4 bases and J by 0 bases, with 12 bases between. The length of the CDR3 is 15 residues. The data were obtained in a study of CD8+ T cells in alopecia areata. This sample's treatment: oral pan-JAK inhibitor, 5-10 mg twice daily. Study conclusions and caveats: Scalp samples also yield sequences from resident alphabeta T cells of normal skin.

RNA extraction was followed by reverse transcription into cDNA, which acted as the sequencing template. The data were produced by immunoSEQ multiplex PCR, yet TCRdb's version contains in-frame clones alone and is incomplete. The data hold 150,000 to 200,000 clones, with just under 65% observed a single time. This TCR came from a human donor with alopecia areata. The specimen was CD4+ T cells sorted from blood, collected around week 50, from a patient treated with tofacitinib. The genes are TRBV14 and TRBJ1-1; D is ambiguous. As DNA, the CDR3 is TGTGCCAGCAGCCTTAAGGTCGGATTGAACACTGAAGCTTTCTTT. Amino acids: CASSLKVGLNTEAFF.